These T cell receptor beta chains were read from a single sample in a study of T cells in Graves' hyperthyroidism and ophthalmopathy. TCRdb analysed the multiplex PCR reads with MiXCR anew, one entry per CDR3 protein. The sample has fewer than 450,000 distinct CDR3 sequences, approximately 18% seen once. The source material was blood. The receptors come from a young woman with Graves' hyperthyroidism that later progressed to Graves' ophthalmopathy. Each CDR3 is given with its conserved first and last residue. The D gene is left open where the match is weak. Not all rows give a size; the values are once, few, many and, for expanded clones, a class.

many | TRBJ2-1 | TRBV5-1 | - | CASGQAGNSYNEQFF | TGCGCCAGCGGACAAGCGGGCAACTCCTACAATGAGCAGTTCTTC
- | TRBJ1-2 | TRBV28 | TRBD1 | CASSLYLRGLDYGYTF | TGTGCCAGCAGTTTATACCTGAGGGGGCTGGACTATGGCTACACCTTC
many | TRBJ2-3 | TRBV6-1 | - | CASSGRDRTGTDTQYF | TGTGCCAGCAGTGGCCGGGACCGAACTGGCACAGATACGCAGTATTTT
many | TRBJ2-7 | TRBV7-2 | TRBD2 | CASSPTSGISYEQYF | TGTGCCAGCAGTCCAACTAGCGGCATCTCCTACGAGCAGTACTTC
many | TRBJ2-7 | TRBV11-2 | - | CASSPDAGAYEQYF | TGTGCCAGCAGCCCAGATGCGGGGGCATACGAGCAGTACTTC
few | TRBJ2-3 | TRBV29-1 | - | CSVEVQSTDTQYF | TGCAGCGTTGAGGTACAAAGCACAGATACGCAGTATTTT
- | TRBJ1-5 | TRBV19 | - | CASSIDLRAQHF | TGTGCCAGTAGTATAGATCTAAGGGCCCAGCATTTT
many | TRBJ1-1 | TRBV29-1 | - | CSVGPGIGSVTEAFF | TGCAGCGTTGGTCCAGGAATCGGATCCGTCACTGAAGCTTTCTTT
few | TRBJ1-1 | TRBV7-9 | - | CASTLLDNTEAFF | TGTGCCAGCACCTTGCTCGATAACACTGAAGCTTTCTTT
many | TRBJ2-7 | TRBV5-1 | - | CASSLGGNYEQYF | TGTGCCAGCAGCTTGGGCGGAAACTACGAGCAGTACTTC
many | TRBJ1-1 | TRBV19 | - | CASSIGYRPTEAFF | TGTGCCAGTAGTATAGGCTACAGGCCCACTGAAGCTTTCTTT
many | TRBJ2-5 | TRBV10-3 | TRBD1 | CAIRTGGQETQYF | TGTGCCATCAGAACAGGGGGCCAGGAGACCCAGTACTTC
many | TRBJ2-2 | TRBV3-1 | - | CASSLGPWELFF | TGTGCCAGCAGCCTGGGACCCTGGGAGCTGTTTTTT
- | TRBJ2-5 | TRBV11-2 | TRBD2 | CASSSFSLGLAGGETQYF | TGTGCCAGCAGCTCCTTCTCGCTGGGACTAGCGGGAGGGGAGACCCAGTACTTC
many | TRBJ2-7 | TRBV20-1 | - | CSARRTEQYF | TGCAGTGCTAGACGGACCGAGCAGTACTTC
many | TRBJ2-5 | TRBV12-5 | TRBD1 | CASGLAEGAVSVETQYF | TGTGCTAGTGGTTTGGCCGAGGGGGCCGTTTCCGTAGAGACCCAGTACTTC
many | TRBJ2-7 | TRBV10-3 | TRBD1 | CAVSRTGGRYEQYF | TGTGCCGTATCTCGAACAGGGGGCCGGTACGAGCAGTACTTC
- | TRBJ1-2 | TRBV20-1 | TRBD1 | CSARARTGGYGYTF | TGCAGTGCTAGAGCCCGGACAGGGGGCTATGGCTACACCTTC